The clone carrying this T cell receptor (beta chain) was seen repeatedly, ten times or more. The data stem from a study of early T cells in non-severe SARS-CoV-2 infection. In the library, individual cDNA molecules carried attached unique molecular identifiers. TCRdb used MiXCR to reprocess the 5' RACE reads, holding one entry per CDR3 protein. The sample has around 55,000 distinct CDR3 sequences; approximately 6.3% are singletons. V was pared by 3 bases and J by 1 base, with 8 bases between. The CDR3 runs to 13 residues. From germline, CDR1 is SQVTM and CDR2 ANQGSEA. The sequence came from an adult who was a healthcare worker with PCR-confirmed SARS-CoV-2 infection or an uninfected control (not recorded which). The chain is built from TRBV29-1 and TRBJ2-3; D gene unclear. Sequenced here: whole blood, sampled at baseline. CDR3 bases: TGCAGCGTTGAGTCAAGCGGCACAGATACGCAGTATTTT. It yields the protein CSVESSGTDTQYF.